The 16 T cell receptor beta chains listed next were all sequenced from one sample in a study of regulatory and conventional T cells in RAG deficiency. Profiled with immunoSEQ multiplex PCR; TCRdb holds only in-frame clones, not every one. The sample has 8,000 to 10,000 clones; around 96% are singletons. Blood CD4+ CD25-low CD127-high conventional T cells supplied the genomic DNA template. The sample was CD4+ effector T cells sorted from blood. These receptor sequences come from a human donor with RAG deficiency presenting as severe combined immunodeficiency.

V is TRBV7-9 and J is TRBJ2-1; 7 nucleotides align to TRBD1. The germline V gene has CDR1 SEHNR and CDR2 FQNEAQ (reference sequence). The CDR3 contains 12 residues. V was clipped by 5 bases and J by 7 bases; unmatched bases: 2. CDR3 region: CASSRTGNEQFF. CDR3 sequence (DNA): TGTGCCAGCAGCCGGACAGGTAATGAGCAGTTCTTC.

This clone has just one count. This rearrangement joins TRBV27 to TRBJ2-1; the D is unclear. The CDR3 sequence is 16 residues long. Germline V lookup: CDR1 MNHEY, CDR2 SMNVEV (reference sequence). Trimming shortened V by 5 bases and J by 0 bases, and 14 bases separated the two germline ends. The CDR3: CASSRVGVGSYNEQFF. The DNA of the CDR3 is TGTGCCAGCAGTAGGGTCGGAGTAGGCTCCTACAATGAGCAGTTCTTC.

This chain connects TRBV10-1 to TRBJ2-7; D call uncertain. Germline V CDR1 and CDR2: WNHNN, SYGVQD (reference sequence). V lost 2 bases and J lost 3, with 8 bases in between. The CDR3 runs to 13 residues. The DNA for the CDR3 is TGCGCCAGCAGTGAGGGCACGGACTACGAGCAGTACTTC. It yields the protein CASSEGTDYEQYF.

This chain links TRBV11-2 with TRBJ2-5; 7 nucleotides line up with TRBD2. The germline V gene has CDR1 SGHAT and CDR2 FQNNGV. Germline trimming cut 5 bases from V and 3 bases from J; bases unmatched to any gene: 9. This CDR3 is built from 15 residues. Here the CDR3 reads CASSRRGGREETQYF. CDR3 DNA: TGTGCCAGCAGCAGACGGGGAGGGCGGGAAGAGACCCAGTACTTC.

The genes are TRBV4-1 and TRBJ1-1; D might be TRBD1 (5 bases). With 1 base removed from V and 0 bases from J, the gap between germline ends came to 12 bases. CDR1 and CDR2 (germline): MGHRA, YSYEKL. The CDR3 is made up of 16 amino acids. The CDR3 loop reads CASSQGWTGVNTEAFF. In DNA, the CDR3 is TGCGCCAGCAGCCAAGGATGGACGGGGGTGAACACTGAAGCTTTCTTT.

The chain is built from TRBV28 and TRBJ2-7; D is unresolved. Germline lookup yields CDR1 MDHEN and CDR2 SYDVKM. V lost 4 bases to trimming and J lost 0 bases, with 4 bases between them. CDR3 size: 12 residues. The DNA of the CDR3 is TGTGCCAGCAGTTACAGCTCCTACGAGCAGTACTTC. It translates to CASSYSSYEQYF.

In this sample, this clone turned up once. This chain's CDR3 is CAISGPTGPYEQYF. The CDR3, as DNA: TGTGCCATCAGTGGCCCGACAGGACCTTACGAGCAGTACTTC. The chain has TRBV10-3 and TRBJ2-7, with D perhaps TRBD1 (6 bases). The germline V gene encodes CDR1 ENHRY and CDR2 SYGVKD. The CDR3 runs to 14 residues. V was trimmed by 4 bases and J by 4 bases, leaving 14 bases between them.

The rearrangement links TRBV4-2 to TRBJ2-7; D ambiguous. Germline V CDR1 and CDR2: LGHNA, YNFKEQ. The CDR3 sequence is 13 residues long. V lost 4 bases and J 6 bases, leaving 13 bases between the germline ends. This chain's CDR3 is CASSRIPPAEQYF. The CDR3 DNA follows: TGTGCCAGCAGCCGTATACCGCCGGCCGAGCAGTACTTC.

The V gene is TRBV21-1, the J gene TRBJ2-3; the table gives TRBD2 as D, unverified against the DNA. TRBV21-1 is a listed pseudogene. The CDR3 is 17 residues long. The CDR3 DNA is TGTGCCAGCAGCCTACGGACTAGCGGGAGGGCCACAGATACGCAGTATTTT. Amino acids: CASSLRTSGRATDTQYF.

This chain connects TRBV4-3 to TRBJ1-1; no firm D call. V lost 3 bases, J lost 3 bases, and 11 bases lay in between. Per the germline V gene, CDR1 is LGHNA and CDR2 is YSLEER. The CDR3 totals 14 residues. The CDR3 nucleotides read TGCGCCAGCAGCCAGGCGGTAAAATACACTGAAGCTTTCTTT. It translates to CASSQAVKYTEAFF.

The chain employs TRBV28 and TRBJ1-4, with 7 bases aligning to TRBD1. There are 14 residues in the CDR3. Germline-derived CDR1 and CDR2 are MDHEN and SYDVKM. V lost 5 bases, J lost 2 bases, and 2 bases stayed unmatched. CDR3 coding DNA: TGTGCCAGCAGTACAGGGGACACTAATGAAAAACTGTTTTTT. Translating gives CASSTGDTNEKLFF. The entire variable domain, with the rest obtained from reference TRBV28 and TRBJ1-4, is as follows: DVKVTQSSRYLVKRTGEKVFLECVQDMDHENMFWYRQDPGLGLRLIYFSYDVKMKEKGDIPEGYSVSREKKERFSLILESASTNQTSMYLCASSTGDTNEKLFFGSGTQLSVL.

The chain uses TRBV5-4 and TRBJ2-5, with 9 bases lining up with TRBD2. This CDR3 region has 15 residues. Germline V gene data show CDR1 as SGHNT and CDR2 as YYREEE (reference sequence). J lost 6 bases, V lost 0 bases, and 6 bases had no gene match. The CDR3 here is CASSLDGSGRQTQYF. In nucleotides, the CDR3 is TGTGCCAGCAGCTTGGATGGTAGCGGGAGACAGACCCAGTACTTC. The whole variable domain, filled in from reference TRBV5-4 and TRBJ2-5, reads ETGVTQSPTHLIKTRGQQVTLRCSSQSGHNTVSWYQQALGQGPQFIFQYYREEENGRGNFPPRFSGLQFPNYSSELNVNALELDDSALYLCASSLDGSGRQTQYFGPGTRLLVL.

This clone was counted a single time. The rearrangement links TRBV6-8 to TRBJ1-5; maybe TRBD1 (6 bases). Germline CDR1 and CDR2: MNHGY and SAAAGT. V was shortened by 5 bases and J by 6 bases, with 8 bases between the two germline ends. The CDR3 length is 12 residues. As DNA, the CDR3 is TGTGCCAGCAGTAGGGGGAGTCAGCCCCAGCATTTT. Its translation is CASSRGSQPQHF.

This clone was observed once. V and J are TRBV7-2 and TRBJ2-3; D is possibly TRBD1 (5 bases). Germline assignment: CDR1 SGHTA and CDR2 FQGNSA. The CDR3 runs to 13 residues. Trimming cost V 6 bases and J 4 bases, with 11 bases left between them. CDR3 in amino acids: CASSPQASDTQYF. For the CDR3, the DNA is TGTGCCAGCAGTCCACAGGCTTCAGATACGCAGTATTTT.

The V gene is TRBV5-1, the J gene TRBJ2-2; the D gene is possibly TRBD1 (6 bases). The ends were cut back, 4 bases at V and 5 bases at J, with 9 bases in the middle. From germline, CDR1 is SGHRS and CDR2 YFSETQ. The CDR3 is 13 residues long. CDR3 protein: CASSTGNTGELFF. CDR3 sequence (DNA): TGCGCCAGCAGCACAGGGAATACCGGGGAGCTGTTTTTT.

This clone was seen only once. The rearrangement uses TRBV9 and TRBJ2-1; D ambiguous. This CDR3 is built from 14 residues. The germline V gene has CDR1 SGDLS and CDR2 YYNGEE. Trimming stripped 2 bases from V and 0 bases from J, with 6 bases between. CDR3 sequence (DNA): TGTGCCAGCAGCGTCCGGAGCTCCTACAATGAGCAGTTCTTC. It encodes CASSVRSSYNEQFF. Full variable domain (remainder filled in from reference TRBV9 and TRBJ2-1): DSGVTQTPKHLITATGQRVTLRCSPRSGDLSVYWYQQSLDQGLQFLIQYYNGEERAKGNILERFSAQQFPDLHSELNLSSLELGDSALYFCASSVRSSYNEQFFGPGTRLTVL.